Reported below is one T cell receptor (beta chain). Its target is unknown. These data originate in a study of CD8+ T cells in alopecia areata. J gave up 3 bases and V 4 bases, and 4 bases lay outside the gene matches. This CDR3 has 14 residues. Germline V gene data show CDR1 as SGHRS and CDR2 as YFSETQ. After isolation, RNA underwent reverse transcription to generate cDNA as the sequencing template. The table came from immunoSEQ multiplex PCR; TCRdb's copy has only in-frame clones and leaves some out. The sample yields more than 95,000 clones, 58% seen once. This sample's treatment: oral pan-JAK inhibitor, 5-10 mg twice daily. Collection of lesional scalp punch biopsies and peripheral blood was performed in alopecia areata patients. Notes on the study in general: Scalp lesions, especially in alopecia totalis/universalis, had higher clonality than normal scalp.

The sample was CD8+ T cells sorted from blood, taken at week 4, from a patient treated with tofacitinib. The TCR sequence derives from a human donor with alopecia areata. The V call is TRBV5-1, the J call TRBJ2-3; 8 bases agree with TRBD1. This CDR3 reads CASSRRDRTDTQYF. The CDR3 DNA sequence: TGCGCCAGCAGCCGTCGGGACAGGACAGATACGCAGTATTTT.